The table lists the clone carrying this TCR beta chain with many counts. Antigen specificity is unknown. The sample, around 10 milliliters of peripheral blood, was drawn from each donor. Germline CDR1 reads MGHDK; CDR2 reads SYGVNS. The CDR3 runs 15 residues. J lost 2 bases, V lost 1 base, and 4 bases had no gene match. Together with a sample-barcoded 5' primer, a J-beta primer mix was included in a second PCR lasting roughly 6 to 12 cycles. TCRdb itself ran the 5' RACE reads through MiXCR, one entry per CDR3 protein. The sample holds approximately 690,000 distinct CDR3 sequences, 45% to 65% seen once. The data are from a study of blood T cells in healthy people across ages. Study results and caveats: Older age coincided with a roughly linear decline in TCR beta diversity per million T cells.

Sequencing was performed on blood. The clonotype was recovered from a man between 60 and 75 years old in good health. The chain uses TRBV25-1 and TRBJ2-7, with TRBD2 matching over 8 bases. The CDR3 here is CASSEWRGEPYEQYF. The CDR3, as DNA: TGTGCCAGCAGTGAATGGCGGGGGGAGCCCTACGAGCAGTACTTC.